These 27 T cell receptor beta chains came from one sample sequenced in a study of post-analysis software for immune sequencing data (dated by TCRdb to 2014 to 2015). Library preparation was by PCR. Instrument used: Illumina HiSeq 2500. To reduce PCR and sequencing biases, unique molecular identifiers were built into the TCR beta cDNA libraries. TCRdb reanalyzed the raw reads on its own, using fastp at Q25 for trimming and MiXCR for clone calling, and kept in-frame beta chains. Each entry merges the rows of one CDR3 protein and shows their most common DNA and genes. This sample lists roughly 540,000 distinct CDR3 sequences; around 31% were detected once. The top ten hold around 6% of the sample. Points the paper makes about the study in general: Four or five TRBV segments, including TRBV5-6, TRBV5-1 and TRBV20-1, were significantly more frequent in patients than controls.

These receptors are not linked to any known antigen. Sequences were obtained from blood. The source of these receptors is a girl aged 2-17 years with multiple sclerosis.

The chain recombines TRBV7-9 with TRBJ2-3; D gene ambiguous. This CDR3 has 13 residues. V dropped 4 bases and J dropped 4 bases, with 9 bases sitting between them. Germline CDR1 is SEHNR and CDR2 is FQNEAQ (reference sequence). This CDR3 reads CASSWTEADTQYF. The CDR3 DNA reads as TGTGCCAGCAGCTGGACCGAGGCAGATACGCAGTATTTT.

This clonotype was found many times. The CDR3 DNA is TGCAGTGCTAGCGGTGCGCTCACAGCTAACTATGGCTACACCTTC. It is translated as CSASGALTANYGYTF. The chain couples TRBV20-1 to TRBJ1-2; D remains unclear. Germline CDR1 DFQATT, CDR2 SNEGSKA (reference sequence). The CDR3 contains 15 residues. V shed 3 bases and J shed 0 bases, with 14 bases lying between them.

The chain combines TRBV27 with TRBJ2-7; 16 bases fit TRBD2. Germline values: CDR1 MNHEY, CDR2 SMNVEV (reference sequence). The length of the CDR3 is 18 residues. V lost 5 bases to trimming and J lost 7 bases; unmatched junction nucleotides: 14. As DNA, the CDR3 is TGTGCCAGCAGTCCACCGGGACTAGCGGGGGGGCACCACAATGAGCAGTACTTC. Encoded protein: CASSPPGLAGGHHNEQYF.

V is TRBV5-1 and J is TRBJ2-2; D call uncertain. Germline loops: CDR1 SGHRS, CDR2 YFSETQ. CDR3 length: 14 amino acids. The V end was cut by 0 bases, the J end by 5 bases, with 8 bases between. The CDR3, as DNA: TGCGCCAGCAGCTTGGGGCTGAGGACCGGGGAGCTGTTTTTT. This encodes CASSLGLRTGELFF.

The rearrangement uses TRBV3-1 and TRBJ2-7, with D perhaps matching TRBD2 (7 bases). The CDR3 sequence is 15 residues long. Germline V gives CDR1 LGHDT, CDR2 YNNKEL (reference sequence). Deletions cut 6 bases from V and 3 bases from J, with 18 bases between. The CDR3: CASSQLTGGLYEQYF. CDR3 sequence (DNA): TGTGCCAGCAGTCAGCTAACGGGGGGCCTCTACGAGCAGTACTTC.

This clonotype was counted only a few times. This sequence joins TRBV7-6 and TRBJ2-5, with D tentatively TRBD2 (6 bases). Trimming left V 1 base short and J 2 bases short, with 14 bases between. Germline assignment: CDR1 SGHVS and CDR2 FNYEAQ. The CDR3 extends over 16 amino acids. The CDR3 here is CASSLGAMGGQETQYF. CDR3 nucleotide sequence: TGTGCCAGCAGCTTAGGGGCCATGGGGGGACAAGAGACCCAGTACTTC.

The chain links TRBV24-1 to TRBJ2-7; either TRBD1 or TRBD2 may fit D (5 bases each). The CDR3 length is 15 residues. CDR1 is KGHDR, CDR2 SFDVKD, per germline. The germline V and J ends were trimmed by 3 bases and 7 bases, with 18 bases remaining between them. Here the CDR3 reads CATSDAPGPLGEQYF. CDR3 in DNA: TGTGCCACCAGTGATGCACCGGGGCCCTTGGGTGAGCAGTACTTC.

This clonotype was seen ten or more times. The CDR3 DNA follows: TGCAGCGTGAGGACAGGGAACTATGGCTACACCTTC. The encoded protein is CSVRTGNYGYTF. The J gene is TRBJ1-2, the V gene TRBV29-1; 8 bases fit TRBD1. The CDR3 contains 12 residues. The germline gives CDR1 SQVTM, CDR2 ANQGSEA. J was trimmed by 2 bases and V by 6 bases; bases with no gene match: 2.

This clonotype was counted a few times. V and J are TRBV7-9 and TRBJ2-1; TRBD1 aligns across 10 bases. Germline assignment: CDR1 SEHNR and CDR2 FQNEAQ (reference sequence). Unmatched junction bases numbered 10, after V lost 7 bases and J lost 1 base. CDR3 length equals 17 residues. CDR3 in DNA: TGTGCCAGCACCGAGACAGGGGGCGTAGGGTCCTACAATGAGCAGTTCTTC. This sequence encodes CASTETGGVGSYNEQFF.

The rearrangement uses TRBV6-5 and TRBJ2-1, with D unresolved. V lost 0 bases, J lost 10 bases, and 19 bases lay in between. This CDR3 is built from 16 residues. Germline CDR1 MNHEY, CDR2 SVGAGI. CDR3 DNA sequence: TGTGCCAGCAGTTACTCGGAGCTACAATGGGGTGTCGAGCAGTTCTTC. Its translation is CASSYSELQWGVEQFF.

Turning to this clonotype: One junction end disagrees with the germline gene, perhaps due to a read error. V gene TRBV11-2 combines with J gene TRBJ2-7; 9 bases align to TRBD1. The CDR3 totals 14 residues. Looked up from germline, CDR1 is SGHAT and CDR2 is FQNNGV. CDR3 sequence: CASNLLGQGTEQYF. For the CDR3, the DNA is TGTGCCAGCAACTTACTAGGACAGGGGACCGAGCAGTACTTC. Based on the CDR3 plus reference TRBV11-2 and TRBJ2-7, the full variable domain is EAGVAQSPRYKIIEKRQSVAFWCNPISGHATLYWYQQILGQGPKLLIQFQNNGVVDDSQLPKDRFSAERLKGVDSTLKIQPAKLEDSAVYLCASNLLGQGTEQYFGPGTRLTVT.

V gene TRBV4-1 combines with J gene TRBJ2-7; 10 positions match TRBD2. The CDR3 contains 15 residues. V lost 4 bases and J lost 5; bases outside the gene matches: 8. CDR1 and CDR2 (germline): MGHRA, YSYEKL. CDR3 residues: CASSLVSGGDDEQYF. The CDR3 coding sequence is TGCGCCAGCAGCCTCGTCAGCGGGGGGGACGACGAGCAGTACTTC.

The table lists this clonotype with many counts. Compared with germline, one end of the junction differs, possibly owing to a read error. In DNA, the CDR3 is TGCAGCGTGGAAGGACAGGGGCCGACCTATGGCTACACCTTC. It codes for CSVEGQGPTYGYTF. The chain couples TRBV29-1 to TRBJ1-2; 9 nucleotides match TRBD1. CDR3 length equals 14 residues. In germline, CDR1 is SQVTM, CDR2 ANQGSEA. The entire variable domain, with the rest obtained from reference TRBV29-1 and TRBJ1-2, is as follows: SAVISQKPSRDICQRGTSLTIQCQVDSQVTMMFWYRQQPGQSLTLIATANQGSEATYESGFVIDKFPISRPNLTFSTLTVSNMSPEDSSIYLCSVEGQGPTYGYTFGSGTRLTVV.

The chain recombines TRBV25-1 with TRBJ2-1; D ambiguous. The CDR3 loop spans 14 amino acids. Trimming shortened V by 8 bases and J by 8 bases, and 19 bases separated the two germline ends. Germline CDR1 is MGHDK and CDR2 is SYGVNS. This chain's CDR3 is CASGSDEVSDEQFF. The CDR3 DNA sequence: TGTGCCAGCGGCTCGGACGAAGTCTCCGATGAGCAGTTCTTC.

CDR3 coding DNA: TGTGCCAGCAGCTCGGACTACGAGCTCGGGGATACGCAGTATTTT. It encodes CASSSDYELGDTQYF. V and J are TRBV3-1 and TRBJ2-3, with D possibly TRBD2 on 6 matching bases. Trimming removed 5 bases from V and 6 bases from J, with 18 bases in between. CDR3 length: 15 residues. Germline values: CDR1 LGHDT, CDR2 YNNKEL (reference sequence).

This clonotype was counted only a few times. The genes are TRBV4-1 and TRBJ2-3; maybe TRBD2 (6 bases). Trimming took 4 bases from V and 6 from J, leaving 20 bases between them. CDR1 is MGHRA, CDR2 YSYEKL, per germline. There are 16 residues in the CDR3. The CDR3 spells CASSPAEGIGQDTQYF. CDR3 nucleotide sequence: TGCGCCAGCAGCCCAGCGGAGGGGATCGGTCAGGATACGCAGTATTTT.

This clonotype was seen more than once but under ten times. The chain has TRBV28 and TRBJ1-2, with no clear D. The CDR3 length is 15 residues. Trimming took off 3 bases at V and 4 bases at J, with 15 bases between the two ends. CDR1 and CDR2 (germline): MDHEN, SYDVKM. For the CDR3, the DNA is TGTGCCAGCAGTTTCGGGCAGGATCCTTCCTATGGCTACACCTTC. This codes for CASSFGQDPSYGYTF.

The CDR3 DNA reads as TGTGCCAGCAGAATGTCCCTAGGCCAGCCCCAGCATTTT. It specifies CASRMSLGQPQHF. The rearrangement joins TRBV12-3 or TRBV12-4 to TRBJ1-5; D is unresolved. The CDR3 spans 13 residues. The ends were cut back, 6 bases at V and 7 bases at J, with 13 bases in the middle.

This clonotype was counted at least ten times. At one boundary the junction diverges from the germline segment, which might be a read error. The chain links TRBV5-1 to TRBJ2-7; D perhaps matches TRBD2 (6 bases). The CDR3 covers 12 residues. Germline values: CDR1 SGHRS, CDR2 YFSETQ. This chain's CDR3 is CASSLTGDEQYF. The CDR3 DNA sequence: TGTGCCAGCAGTCTTACGGGGGACGAGCAGTACTTC.

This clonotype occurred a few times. The CDR3 spells CASSSSTSGGRDEQFF. The CDR3 DNA reads TGTGCCAGCAGTTCATCGACTAGCGGGGGCAGGGATGAGCAGTTCTTC. The V call is TRBV6-5, the J call TRBJ2-1; 12 bases match TRBD2. CDR3 length equals 16 residues. Germline V gives CDR1 MNHEY, CDR2 SVGAGI. Trimming cost V 4 bases and J 8 bases; bases outside gene matches: 9.

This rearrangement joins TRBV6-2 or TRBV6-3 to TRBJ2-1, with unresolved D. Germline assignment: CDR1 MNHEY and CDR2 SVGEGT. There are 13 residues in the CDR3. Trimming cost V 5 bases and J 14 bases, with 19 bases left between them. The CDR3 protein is CASSLGFPSRKFF. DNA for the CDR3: TGTGCCAGCAGTCTAGGGTTCCCATCCCGTAAGTTCTTC.

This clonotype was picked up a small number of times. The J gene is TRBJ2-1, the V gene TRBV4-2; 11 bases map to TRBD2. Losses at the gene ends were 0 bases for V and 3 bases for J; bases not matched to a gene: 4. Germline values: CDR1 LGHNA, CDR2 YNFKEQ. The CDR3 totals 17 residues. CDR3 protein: CASSQDLTSGVYNEQFF. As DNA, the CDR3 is TGTGCCAGCAGCCAAGACCTGACTAGCGGGGTCTACAATGAGCAGTTCTTC.

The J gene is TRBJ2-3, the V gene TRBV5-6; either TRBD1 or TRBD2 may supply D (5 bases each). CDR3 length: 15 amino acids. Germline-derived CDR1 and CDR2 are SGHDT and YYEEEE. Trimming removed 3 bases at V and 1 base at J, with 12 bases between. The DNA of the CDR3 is TGTGCCAGCAGCTGGGGGACCTCTCGCACAGATACGCAGTATTTT. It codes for CASSWGTSRTDTQYF.

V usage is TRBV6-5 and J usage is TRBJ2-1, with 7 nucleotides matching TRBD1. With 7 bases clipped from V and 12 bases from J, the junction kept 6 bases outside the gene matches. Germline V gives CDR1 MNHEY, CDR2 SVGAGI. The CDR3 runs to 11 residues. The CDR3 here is CASKRGQGQFF. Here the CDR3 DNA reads TGTGCCAGCAAGAGGGGGCAGGGGCAGTTCTTC.

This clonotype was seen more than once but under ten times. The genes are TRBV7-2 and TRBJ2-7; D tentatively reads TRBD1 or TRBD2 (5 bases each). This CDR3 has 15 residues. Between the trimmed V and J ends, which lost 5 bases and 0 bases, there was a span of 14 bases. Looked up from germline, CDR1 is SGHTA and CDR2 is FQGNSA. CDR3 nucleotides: TGTGCCAGCAGCCCCCGGGCAGGGAGCTCCTACGAGCAGTACTTC. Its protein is CASSPRAGSSYEQYF.

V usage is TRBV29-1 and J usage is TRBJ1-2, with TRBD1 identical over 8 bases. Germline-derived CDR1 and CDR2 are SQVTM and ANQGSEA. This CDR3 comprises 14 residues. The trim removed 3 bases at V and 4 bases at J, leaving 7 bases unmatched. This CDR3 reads CSVDPTGDPYGYTF. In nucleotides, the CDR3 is TGCAGCGTTGATCCGACAGGGGACCCCTATGGCTACACCTTC.

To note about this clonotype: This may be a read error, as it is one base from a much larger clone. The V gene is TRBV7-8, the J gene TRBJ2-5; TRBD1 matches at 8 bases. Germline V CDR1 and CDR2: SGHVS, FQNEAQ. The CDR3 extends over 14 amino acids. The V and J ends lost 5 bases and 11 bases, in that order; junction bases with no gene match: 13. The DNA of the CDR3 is TGTGCCAGCAGCCCCCGGACAGGGCCGAATGAGCAGTACTTC. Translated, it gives CASSPRTGPNEQYF.